The 2 T cell receptor beta chains reported below all come from one sample, sequenced in a study of OX40 agonist ivuxolimab in advanced cancers. Sequencing was performed with immunoSEQ multiplex PCR; in TCRdb, only in-frame clones are kept and a portion is missing. The sample yields fewer than 95,000 clones, over 80% seen once. Sequenced here: CD4+ or CD8+ T cells sorted from blood, sampled in a trial of the OX40 agonist ivuxolimab. The receptors originated from an adult with an advanced solid tumor such as melanoma, head and neck, liver or kidney cancer.

V and J are TRBV4-2 and TRBJ2-5; 12 bases are shared with TRBD2. CDR1 is LGHNA and CDR2 is YNFKEQ in the germline V gene. V shed 0 bases, J shed 5 bases, and the junction held 10 bases outside the gene matches. The CDR3 consists of 18 residues. The CDR3 coding sequence is TGTGCCAGCAGCCAAGAAGCGTCTAGCGGGAGGGCCTGGGAGACCCAGTACTTC. Protein product: CASSQEASSGRAWETQYF.

The chain uses TRBV7-2 and TRBJ1-1, with D unresolved. Trimming stripped 2 bases from V and 4 bases from J, with 8 bases between. This CDR3 region has 13 residues. Germline CDR1 reads SGHTA; CDR2 reads FQGNSA. In DNA form, the CDR3 reads TGTGCCAGCAGCTTACTGACAACCACTGAAGCTTTCTTT. Protein: CASSLLTTTEAFF.